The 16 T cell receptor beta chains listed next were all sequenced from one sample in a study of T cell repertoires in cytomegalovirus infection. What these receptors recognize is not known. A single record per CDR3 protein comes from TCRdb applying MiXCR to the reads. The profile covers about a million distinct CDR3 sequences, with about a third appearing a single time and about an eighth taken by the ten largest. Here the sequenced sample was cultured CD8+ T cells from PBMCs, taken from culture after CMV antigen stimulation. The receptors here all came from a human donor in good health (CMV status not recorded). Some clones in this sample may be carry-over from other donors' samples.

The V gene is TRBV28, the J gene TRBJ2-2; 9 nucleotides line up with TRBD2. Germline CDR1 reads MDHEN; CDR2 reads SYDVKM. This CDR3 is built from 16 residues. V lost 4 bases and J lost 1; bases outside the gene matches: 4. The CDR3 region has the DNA TGTGCCAGCAGTTACCTTAGCGGGGGGAACACCGGGGAGCTGTTTTTT. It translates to CASSYLSGGNTGELFF. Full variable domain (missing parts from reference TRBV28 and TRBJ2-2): DVKVTQSSRYLVKRTGEKVFLECVQDMDHENMFWYRQDPGLGLRLIYFSYDVKMKEKGDIPEGYSVSREKKERFSLILESASTNQTSMYLCASSYLSGGNTGELFFGEGSRLTVL.

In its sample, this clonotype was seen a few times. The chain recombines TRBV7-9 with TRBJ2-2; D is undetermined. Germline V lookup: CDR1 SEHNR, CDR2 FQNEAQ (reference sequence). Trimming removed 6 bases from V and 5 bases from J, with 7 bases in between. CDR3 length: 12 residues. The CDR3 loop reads CASRLVTGELFF. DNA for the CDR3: TGTGCCAGCAGATTGGTAACCGGGGAGCTGTTTTTT.

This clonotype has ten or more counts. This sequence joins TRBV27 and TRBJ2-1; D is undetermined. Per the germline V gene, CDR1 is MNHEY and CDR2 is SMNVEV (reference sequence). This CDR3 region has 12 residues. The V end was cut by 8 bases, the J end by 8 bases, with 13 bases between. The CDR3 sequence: CASEGSSDEQFF. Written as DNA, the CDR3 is TGTGCCAGCGAAGGTAGCAGCGATGAGCAGTTCTTC.

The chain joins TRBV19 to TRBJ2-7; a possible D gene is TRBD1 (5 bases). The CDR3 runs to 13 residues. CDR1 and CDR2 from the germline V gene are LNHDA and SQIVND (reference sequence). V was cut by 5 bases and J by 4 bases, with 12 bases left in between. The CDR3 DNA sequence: TGTGCCAGTAGTTCTGGACAAGAATACGAGCAGTACTTC. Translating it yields CASSSGQEYEQYF.

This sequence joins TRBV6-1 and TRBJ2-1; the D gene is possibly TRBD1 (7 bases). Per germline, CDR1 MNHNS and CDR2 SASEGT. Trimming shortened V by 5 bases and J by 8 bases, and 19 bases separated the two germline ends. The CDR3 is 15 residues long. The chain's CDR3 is CASSLAGGLIDEQFF. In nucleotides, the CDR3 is TGTGCCAGCAGTCTGGCAGGGGGGTTAATCGATGAGCAGTTCTTC.

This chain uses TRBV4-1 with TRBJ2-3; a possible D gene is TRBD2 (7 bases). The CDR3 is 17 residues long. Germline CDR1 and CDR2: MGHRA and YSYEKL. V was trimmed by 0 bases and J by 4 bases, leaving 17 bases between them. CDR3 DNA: TGCGCCAGCAGCCAAGATTTTAGGGGGGGGGGTGCAGATACGCAGTATTTT. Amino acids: CASSQDFRGGGADTQYF.

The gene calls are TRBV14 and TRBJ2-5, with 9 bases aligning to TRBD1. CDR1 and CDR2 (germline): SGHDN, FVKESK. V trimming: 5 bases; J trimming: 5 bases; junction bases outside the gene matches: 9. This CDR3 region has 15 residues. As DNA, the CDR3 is TGTGCCAGCAGCTCCTACAGGGGGCGTTGGGAGACCCAGTACTTC. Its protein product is CASSSYRGRWETQYF.

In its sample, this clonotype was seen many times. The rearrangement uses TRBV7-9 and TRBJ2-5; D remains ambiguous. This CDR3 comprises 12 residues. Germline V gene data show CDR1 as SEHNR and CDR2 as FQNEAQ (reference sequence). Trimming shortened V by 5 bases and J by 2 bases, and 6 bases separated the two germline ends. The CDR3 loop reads CASSRVQETQYF. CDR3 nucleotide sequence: TGTGCCAGCAGCCGGGTGCAAGAGACCCAGTACTTC.

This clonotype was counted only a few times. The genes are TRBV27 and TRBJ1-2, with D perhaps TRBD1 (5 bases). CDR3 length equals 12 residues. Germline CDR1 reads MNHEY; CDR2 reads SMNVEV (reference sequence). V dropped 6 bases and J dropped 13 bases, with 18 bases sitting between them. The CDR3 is CASSAGGGNSTF. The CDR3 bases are TGTGCCAGCAGCGCCGGGGGTGGGAATTCCACCTTC.

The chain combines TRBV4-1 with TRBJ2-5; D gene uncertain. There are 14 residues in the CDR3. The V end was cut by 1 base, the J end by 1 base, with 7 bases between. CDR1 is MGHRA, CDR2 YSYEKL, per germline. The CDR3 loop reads CASSQGRTQETQYF. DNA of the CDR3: TGCGCCAGCAGCCAAGGACGGACCCAAGAGACCCAGTACTTC.

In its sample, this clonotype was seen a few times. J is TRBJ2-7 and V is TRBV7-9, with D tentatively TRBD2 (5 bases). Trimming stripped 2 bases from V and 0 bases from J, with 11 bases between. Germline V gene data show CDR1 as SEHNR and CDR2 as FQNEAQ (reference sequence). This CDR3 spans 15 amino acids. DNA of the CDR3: TGTGCCAGCAGCTTATACAGCGGAAGCTCCTACGAGCAGTACTTC. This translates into CASSLYSGSSYEQYF. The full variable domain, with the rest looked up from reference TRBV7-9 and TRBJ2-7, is DTGVSQNPRHKITKRGQNVTFRCDPISEHNRLYWYRQTLGQGPEFLTYFQNEAQLEKSRLLSDRFSAERPKGSFSTLEIQRTEQGDSAMYLCASSLYSGSSYEQYFGPGTRLTVT.

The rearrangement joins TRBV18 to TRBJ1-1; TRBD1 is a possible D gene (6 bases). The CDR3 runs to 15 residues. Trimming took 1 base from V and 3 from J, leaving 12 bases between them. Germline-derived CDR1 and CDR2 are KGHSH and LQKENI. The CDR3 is CASSPRRDTYTEAFF. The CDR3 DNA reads TGTGCCAGCTCACCACGGCGGGACACTTACACTGAAGCTTTCTTT. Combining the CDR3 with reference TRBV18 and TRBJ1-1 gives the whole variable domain NAGVMQNPRHLVRRRGQEARLRCSPMKGHSHVYWYRQLPEEGLKFMVYLQKENIIDESGMPKERFSAEFPKEGPSILRIQQVVRGDSAAYFCASSPRRDTYTEAFFGQGTRLTVV.

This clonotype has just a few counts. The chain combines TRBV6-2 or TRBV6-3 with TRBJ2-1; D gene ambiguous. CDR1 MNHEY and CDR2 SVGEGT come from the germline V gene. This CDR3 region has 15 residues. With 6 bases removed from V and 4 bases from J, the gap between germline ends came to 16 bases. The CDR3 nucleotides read TGTGCCAGCAGGGCACAGAGCCCCCGTTACAATGAGCAGTTCTTC. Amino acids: CASRAQSPRYNEQFF.

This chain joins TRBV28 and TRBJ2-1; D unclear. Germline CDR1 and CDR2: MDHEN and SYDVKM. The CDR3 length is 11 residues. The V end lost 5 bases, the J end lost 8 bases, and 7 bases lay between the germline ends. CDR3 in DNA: TGTGCCAGCAGTAACGGCGATGAGCAGTTCTTC. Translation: CASSNGDEQFF.

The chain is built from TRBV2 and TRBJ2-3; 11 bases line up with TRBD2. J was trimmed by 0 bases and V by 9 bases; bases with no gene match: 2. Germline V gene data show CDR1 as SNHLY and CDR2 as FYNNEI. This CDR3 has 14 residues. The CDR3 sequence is CARGTSGSTDTQYF. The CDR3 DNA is TGTGCCAGAGGGACTAGCGGAAGCACAGATACGCAGTATTTT.

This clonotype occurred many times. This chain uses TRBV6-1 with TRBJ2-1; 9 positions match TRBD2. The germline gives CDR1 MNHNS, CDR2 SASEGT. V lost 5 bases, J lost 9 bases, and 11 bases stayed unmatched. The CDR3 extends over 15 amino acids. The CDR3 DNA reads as TGTGCCAGCAGTTATCTGCTAGCGGGGATTCTTGAGCAGTTCTTC. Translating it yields CASSYLLAGILEQFF.